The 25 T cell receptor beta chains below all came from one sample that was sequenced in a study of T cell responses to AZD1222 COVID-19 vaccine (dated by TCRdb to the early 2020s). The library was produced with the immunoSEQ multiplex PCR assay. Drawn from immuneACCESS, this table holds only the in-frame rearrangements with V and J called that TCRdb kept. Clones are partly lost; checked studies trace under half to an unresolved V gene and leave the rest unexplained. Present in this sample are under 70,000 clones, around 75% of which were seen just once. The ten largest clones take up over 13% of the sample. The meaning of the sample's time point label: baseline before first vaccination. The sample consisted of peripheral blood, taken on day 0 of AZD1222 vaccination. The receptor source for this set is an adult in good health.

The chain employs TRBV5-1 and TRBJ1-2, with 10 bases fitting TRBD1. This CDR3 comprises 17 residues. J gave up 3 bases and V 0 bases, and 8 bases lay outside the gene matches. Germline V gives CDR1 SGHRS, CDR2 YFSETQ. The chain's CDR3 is CASSLGQGATGDYGYTF. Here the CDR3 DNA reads TGCGCCAGCAGCTTGGGACAGGGGGCTACAGGGGACTATGGCTACACCTTC. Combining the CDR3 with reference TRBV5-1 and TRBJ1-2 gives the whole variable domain KAGVTQTPRYLIKTRGQQVTLSCSPISGHRSVSWYQQTPGQGLQFLFEYFSETQRNKGNFPGRFSGRQFSNSRSEMNVSTLELGDSALYLCASSLGQGATGDYGYTFGSGTRLTVV.

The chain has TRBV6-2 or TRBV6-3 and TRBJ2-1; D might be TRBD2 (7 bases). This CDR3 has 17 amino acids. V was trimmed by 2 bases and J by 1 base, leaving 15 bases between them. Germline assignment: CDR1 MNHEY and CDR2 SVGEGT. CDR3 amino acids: CASSYRGALGSYNEQFF. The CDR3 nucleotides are TGTGCCAGCAGTTACCGGGGGGCCCTGGGGTCCTACAATGAGCAGTTCTTC.

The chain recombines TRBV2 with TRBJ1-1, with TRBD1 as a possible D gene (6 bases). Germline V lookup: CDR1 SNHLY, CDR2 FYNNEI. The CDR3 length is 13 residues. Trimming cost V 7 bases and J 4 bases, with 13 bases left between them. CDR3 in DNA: TGTGCCAGCAATACAGGGTCCGGCACTGAAGCTTTCTTT. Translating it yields CASNTGSGTEAFF.

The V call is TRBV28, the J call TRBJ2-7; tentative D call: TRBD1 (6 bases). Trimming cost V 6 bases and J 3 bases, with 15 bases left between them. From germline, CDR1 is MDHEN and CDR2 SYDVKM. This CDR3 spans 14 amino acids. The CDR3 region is CASSPTGSDYEQYF. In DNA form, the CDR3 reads TGTGCCAGCAGCCCAACAGGGTCCGACTACGAGCAGTACTTC.

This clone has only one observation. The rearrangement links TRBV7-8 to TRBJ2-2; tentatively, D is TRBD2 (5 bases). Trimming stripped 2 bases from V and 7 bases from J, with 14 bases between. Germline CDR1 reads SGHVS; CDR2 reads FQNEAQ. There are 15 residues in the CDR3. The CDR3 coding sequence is TGTGCCAGCAGCTTATCCGCGACCGAGGGCGGGGAGCTGTTTTTT. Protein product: CASSLSATEGGELFF.

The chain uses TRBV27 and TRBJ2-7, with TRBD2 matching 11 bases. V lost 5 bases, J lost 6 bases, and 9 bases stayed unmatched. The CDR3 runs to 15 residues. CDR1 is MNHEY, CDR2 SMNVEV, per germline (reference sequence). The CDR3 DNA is TGTGCCAGCAGTGCCGTAGCGGGGGGGTTCCGCGAGCAGTACTTC. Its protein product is CASSAVAGGFREQYF.

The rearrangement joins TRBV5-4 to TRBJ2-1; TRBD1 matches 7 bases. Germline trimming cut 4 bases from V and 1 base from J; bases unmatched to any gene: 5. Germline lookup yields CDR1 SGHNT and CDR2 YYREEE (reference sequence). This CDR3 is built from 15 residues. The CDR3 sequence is CASSEYRGSYNEQFF. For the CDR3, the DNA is TGTGCCAGCAGCGAATACAGGGGTTCCTACAATGAGCAGTTCTTC. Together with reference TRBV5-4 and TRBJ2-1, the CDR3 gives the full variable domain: ETGVTQSPTHLIKTRGQQVTLRCSSQSGHNTVSWYQQALGQGPQFIFQYYREEENGRGNFPPRFSGLQFPNYSSELNVNALELDDSALYLCASSEYRGSYNEQFFGPGTRLTVL.

For the CDR3, the DNA is TGTGCCAGCAGTTTTTCAGGAGCCTATGGCTACACCTTC. Its translation is CASSFSGAYGYTF. The V gene is TRBV6-5, the J gene TRBJ1-2; D remains ambiguous. From germline, CDR1 is MNHEY and CDR2 SVGAGI. The CDR3 totals 13 residues. The V end lost 4 bases, the J end lost 4 bases, and 10 bases lay between the germline ends.

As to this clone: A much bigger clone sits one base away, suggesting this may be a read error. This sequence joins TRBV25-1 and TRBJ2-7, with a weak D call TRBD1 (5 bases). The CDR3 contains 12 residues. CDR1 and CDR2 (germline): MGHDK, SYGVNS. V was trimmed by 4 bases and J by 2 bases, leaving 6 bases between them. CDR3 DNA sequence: TGTGCCAGCAGTGTGACAGCCTACGAGCAGTACTTC. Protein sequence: CASSVTAYEQYF.

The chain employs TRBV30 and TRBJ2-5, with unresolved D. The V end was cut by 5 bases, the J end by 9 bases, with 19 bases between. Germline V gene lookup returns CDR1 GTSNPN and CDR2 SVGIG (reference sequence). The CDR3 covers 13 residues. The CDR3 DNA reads TGTGCCTGGGAGGACGGTCCAAATCAAGCCCAGTACTTC. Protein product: CAWEDGPNQAQYF. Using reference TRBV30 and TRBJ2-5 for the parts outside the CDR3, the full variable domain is SQTIHQWPATLVQPVGSPLSLECTVEGTSNPNLYWYRQAAGRGLQLLFYSVGIGQISSEVPQNLSASRPQDRQFILSSKKLLLSDSGFYLCAWEDGPNQAQYFGPGTRLLVL.

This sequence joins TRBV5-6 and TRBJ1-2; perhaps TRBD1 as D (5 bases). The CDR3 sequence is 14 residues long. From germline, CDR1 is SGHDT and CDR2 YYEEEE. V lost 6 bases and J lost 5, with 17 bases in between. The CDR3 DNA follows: TGTGCCAGCACCGAAGGGACGGTTTCTTATGGCTACACCTTC. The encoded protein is CASTEGTVSYGYTF.

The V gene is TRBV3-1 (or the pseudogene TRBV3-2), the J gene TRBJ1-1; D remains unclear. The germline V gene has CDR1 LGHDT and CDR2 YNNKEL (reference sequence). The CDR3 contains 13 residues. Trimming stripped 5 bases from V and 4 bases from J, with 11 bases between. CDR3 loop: CASSRHLTTEAFF. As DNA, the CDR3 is TGTGCCAGCAGCAGACACCTAACCACTGAAGCTTTCTTT.

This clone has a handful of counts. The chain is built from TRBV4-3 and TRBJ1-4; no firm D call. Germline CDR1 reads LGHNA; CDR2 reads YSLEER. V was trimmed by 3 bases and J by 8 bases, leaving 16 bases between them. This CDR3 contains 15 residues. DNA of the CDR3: TGCGCCAGCAGCCAGCTAGGTGAGGCCGAGGAAAAACTGTTTTTT. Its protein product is CASSQLGEAEEKLFF.

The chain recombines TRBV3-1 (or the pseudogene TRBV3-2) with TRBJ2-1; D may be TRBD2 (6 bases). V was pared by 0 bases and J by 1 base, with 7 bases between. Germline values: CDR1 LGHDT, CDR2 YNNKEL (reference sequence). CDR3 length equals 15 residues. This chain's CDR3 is CASSQEGGSYNEQFF. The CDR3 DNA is TGTGCCAGCAGCCAAGAGGGAGGTTCCTACAATGAGCAGTTCTTC.

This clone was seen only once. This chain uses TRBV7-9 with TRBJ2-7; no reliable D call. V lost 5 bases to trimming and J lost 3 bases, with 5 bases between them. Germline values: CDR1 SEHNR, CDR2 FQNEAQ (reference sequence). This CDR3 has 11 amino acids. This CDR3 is CASSLNYEQYF. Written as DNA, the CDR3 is TGTGCCAGCAGCCTTAACTACGAGCAGTACTTC.

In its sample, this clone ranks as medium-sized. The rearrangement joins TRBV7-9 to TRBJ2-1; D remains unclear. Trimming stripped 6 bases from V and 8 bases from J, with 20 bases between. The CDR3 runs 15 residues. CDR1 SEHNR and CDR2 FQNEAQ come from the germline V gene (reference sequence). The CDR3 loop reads CASSSRFLLNDEQFF. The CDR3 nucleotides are TGTGCCAGCAGTTCCAGGTTCCTTCTCAACGATGAGCAGTTCTTC.

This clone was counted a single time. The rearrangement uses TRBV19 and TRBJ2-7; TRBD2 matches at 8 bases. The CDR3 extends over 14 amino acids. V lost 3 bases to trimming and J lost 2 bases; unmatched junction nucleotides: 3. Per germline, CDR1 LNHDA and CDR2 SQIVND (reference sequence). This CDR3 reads CASSMRGAPYEQYF. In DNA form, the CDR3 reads TGTGCCAGTAGTATGCGGGGGGCACCCTACGAGCAGTACTTC.

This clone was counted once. CDR3: CATSDFRGTGKGSYNEQFF. The CDR3 nucleotides are TGTGCCACCAGTGATTTCCGCGGGACAGGGAAGGGGTCCTACAATGAGCAGTTCTTC. The chain employs TRBV24-1 and TRBJ2-1, with 9 positions matching TRBD1. The germline CDR1 and CDR2 sequences are KGHDR and SFDVKD. The CDR3 length is 19 residues. The J segment lost 1 base and the V segment lost 1 base, leaving 10 bases of the junction unmatched.

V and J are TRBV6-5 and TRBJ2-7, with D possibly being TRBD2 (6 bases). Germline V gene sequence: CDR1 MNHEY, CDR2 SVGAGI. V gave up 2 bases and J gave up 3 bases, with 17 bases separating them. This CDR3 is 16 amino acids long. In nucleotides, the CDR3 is TGTGCCAGCAGTTACGGGCAGGGTGGAGGGTACTACGAGCAGTACTTC. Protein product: CASSYGQGGGYYEQYF.

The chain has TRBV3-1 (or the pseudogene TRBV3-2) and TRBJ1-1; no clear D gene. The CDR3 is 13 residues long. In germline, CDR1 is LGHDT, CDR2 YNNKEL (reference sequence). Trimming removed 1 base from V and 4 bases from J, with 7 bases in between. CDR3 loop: CASSQVAGTEAFF. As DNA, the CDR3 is TGTGCCAGCAGCCAAGTGGCGGGCACTGAAGCTTTCTTT.

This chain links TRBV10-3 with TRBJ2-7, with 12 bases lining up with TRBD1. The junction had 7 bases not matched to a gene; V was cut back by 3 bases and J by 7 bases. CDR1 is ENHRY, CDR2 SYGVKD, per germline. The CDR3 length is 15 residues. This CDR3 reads CAISEPGQGAVEQYF. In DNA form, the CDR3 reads TGTGCCATCAGTGAACCGGGACAGGGGGCTGTAGAGCAGTACTTC.

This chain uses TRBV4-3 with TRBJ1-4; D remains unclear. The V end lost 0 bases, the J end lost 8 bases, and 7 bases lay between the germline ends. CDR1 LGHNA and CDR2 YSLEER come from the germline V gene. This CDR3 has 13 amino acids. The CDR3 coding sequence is TGCGCCAGCAGCCAAGAAATAAGGGAAAAACTGTTTTTT. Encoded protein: CASSQEIREKLFF.

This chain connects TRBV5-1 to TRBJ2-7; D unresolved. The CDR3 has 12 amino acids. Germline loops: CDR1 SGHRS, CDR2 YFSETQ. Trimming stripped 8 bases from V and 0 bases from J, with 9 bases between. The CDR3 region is CASSQSSYEQYF. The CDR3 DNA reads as TGCGCCAGTAGCCAGAGCTCCTACGAGCAGTACTTC.

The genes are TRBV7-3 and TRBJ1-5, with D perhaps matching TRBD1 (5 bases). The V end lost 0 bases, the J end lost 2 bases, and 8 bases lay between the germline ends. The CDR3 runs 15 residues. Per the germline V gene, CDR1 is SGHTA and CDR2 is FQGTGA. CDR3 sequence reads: CASSLTGGGNQPQHF. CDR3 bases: TGTGCCAGCAGCTTAACGGGGGGAGGCAATCAGCCCCAGCATTTT.

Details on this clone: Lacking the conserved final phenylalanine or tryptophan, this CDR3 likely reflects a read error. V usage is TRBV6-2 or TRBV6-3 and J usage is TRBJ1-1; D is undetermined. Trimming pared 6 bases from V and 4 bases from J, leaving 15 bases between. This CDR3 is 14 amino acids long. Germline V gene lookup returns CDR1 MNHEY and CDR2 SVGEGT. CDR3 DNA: TGTGCCAGCAGCTCTGGGCACAAGAGCACTGAAGCTTTCCTT. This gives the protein CASSSGHKSTEAFL.